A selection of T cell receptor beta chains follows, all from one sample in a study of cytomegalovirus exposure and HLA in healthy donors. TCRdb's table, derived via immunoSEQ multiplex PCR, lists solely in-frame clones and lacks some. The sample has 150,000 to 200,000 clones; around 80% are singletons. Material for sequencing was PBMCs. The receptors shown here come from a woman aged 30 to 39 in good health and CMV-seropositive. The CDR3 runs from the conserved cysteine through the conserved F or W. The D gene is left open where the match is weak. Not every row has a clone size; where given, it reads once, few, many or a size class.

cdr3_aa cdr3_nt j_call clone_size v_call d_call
CASSPPGKAGGQYTQYF TGTGCCAGCTCACCACCCGGCAAAGCGGGGGGGCAATATACGCAGTATTTT TRBJ2-3 . TRBV18 TRBD2
CASSYTHYEQYF TGTGCCAGCAGTTACACACACTACGAGCAGTACTTC TRBJ2-7 few TRBV6-6 .
CSVRDRGSTNYGYTF TGCAGCGTTCGGGACAGGGGGTCCACGAACTATGGCTACACCTTC TRBJ1-2 . TRBV29-1 TRBD1
CASSFGGQRPGSTEAFF TGTGCCAGCAGTTTCGGAGGCCAGCGACCTGGGAGCACTGAAGCTTTCTTT TRBJ1-1 . TRBV28 .
CASSLSSGGIYNEQFF TGTGCCAGCAGTTTATCTAGCGGGGGGATTTACAATGAGCAGTTCTTC TRBJ2-1 . TRBV27 TRBD2
CSSRFGTLISYNEQFF TGTTCCAGCAGATTTGGGACACTCATCTCCTACAATGAGCAGTTCTTC TRBJ2-1 . TRBV7-9 .
CATSRDSLLGYTF TGTGCCACCAGCAGAGATTCCCTCCTTGGCTACACCTTC TRBJ1-2 . TRBV15 .
CASSWGQGGNEQFF TGTGCCAGCAGCTGGGGACAGGGGGGCAATGAGCAGTTCTTC TRBJ2-1 . TRBV5-6 TRBD1
CASSSANGGGREQYF TGTGCCAGCAGCTCTGCCAACGGGGGAGGACGCGAGCAGTACTTC TRBJ2-7 . TRBV5-4 .
CATSRDAAGGSAGELFF TGTGCCACCAGCAGAGATGCTGCCGGGGGTTCAGCCGGGGAGCTGTTTTTT TRBJ2-2 . TRBV15 .
CASSPFDSSSGETQYF TGTGCCAGCTCACCGTTCGACTCGTCCTCGGGGGAGACCCAGTACTTC TRBJ2-5 . TRBV18 .
CASSREGVGYTF TGTGCCAGCAGCAGGGAGGGAGTTGGCTACACCTTC TRBJ1-2 . TRBV27 .
CASSRATNEKLFF TGTGCCAGCTCCCGTGCAACTAATGAAAAACTGTTTTTT TRBJ1-4 . TRBV18 .
CASSLAGTETYEQYF TGTGCCAGCTCACTGGCCGGGACAGAAACCTACGAGCAGTACTTC TRBJ2-7 . TRBV18 TRBD1
CASSLTGSYEQYF TGTGCCAGCAGTCTCACAGGTTCCTACGAGCAGTACTTC TRBJ2-7 . TRBV27 .
CASSSRVGYGYTF TGTGCCAGCAGTTCCAGGGTCGGCTATGGCTACACCTTC TRBJ1-2 . TRBV27 .
CATSSRLAGNTDTQYF TGTGCCACCTCATCCCGACTAGCGGGGAACACAGATACGCAGTATTTT TRBJ2-3 . TRBV11-2 TRBD2
CATSRDWRRGGAADTQYF TGTGCCACCAGCAGAGATTGGAGACGGGGGGGCGCAGCAGATACGCAGTATTTT TRBJ2-3 . TRBV15 TRBD2
CSSSSQQDAEINQPQHF TGTTCCAGCAGCTCTCAACAAGATGCGGAGATAAATCAGCCCCAGCATTTT TRBJ1-5 . TRBV7-9 .
CASSVGTLGNEQFF TGTGCCAGCAGCGTAGGTACTCTAGGCAATGAGCAGTTCTTC TRBJ2-1 . TRBV9 .
CASSKTGNEQYF TGTGCCAGCAGCAAGACAGGGAACGAGCAGTACTTC TRBJ2-7 . TRBV9 TRBD1
CASSLSRSGVGGYTF TGTGCCAGCAGTTTATCGCGGTCAGGGGTGGGTGGCTACACCTTC TRBJ1-2 . TRBV27 .
CASRFGTLEETQYF TGTGCCAGCAGATTCGGGACATTGGAAGAGACCCAGTACTTC TRBJ2-5 . TRBV5-5 .
CSVALTEQNIQYF TGCAGCGTTGCTTTGACGGAGCAAAACATTCAGTACTTC TRBJ2-4 few TRBV29-1 .
CASSKQGRNTEAFF TGTGCCAGCAGCAAACAGGGGAGGAACACTGAAGCTTTCTTT TRBJ1-1 . TRBV27 TRBD1
CASSASPQGYEQYF TGTGCCAGCAGCGCCTCTCCACAGGGCTACGAGCAGTACTTC TRBJ2-7 few TRBV9 .
CASSLDPTGGAIDEQYF TGTGCCAGCAGCTTGGACCCGACAGGGGGCGCGATAGACGAGCAGTACTTC TRBJ2-7 . TRBV7-2 TRBD1
CATPGQQSPLHF TGTGCCACCCCGGGACAGCAATCACCCCTCCACTTT TRBJ1-6 . TRBV9 TRBD1
CASSSLSSGNTIYF TGTGCCAGCAGCTCCCTGAGCTCTGGAAACACCATATATTTT TRBJ1-3 once TRBV7-9 .
CASSLTTRITYNEQFF TGTGCCAGCAGCTTGACCACTCGAATCACCTACAATGAGCAGTTCTTC TRBJ2-1 . TRBV5-4 .
CASSPPLRDRGYEQYF TGTGCCAGCAGCCCGCCCCTACGGGACAGGGGTTACGAGCAGTACTTC TRBJ2-7 . TRBV7-9 TRBD1
CASQSGSEFTGELFF TGCGCCAGCCAAAGCGGGTCGGAGTTCACCGGGGAGCTGTTTTTT TRBJ2-2 . TRBV5-1 .
CASSFPQGQSTDTQYF TGTGCCAGCAGTTTCCCCCAGGGCCAAAGCACAGATACGCAGTATTTT TRBJ2-3 few TRBV28 .
CASSVGAANYGYTF TGTGCCAGCAGCGTAGGGGCTGCTAACTATGGCTACACCTTC TRBJ1-2 . TRBV9 .
CASSQVAGGSLFF . TRBJ1-4 . TRBV4-3 .
CASSPGGGQPQHF TGTGCCAGCAGCCCGGGGGGGGGTCAGCCCCAGCATTTT TRBJ1-5 few TRBV7-9 .
CASSINKNTEAFF TGTGCCAGTAGTATAAATAAGAACACTGAAGCTTTCTTT TRBJ1-1 few TRBV19 .
CSVEAGYNEKLFF TGCAGCGTTGAAGCGGGATACAATGAAAAACTGTTTTTT TRBJ1-4 . TRBV29-1 .
CASSTGRELFF TGTGCCAGCAGCACAGGGCGGGAACTGTTTTTT TRBJ1-4 . TRBV9 .
CASSLVQGGNTGELFF TGTGCCAGCAGCTTGGTACAGGGCGGGAACACCGGGGAGCTGTTTTTT TRBJ2-2 few TRBV5-8 .
CASSLPPGTGTYEQYF TGTGCCAGCAGCCTACCTCCCGGGACTGGAACCTACGAGCAGTACTTC TRBJ2-7 . TRBV11-2 .
CARSLAGAQNIQYF TGTGCCAGAAGCTTGGCAGGGGCCCAAAACATTCAGTACTTC TRBJ2-4 few TRBV5-3 .
CASSRQGSTEAFF TGTGCCAGCAGCAGACAGGGAAGCACTGAAGCTTTCTTT TRBJ1-1 few TRBV11-2 TRBD1
CATLTETGRRWGGYTF TGTGCCACCCTGACCGAGACAGGGAGGCGGTGGGGTGGCTACACCTTC TRBJ1-2 once TRBV28 TRBD1
CASSPPGTDTQYF TGTGCCAGCTCACCACCCGGCACAGATACGCAGTATTTT TRBJ2-3 . TRBV18 .
CASTLAQGTWYEQYF TGTGCCAGCACCCTAGCGCAGGGCACTTGGTACGAGCAGTACTTC TRBJ2-7 few TRBV6-5 .
CASSLDGRNYGYTF TGTGCCAGCAGCTTAGATGGGAGGAACTATGGCTACACCTTC TRBJ1-2 . TRBV7-2 .
CASSPSYNEQFF TGTGCCAGCAGCCCTAGCTACAATGAGCAGTTCTTC TRBJ2-1 . TRBV11-2 .
CASSPTSGGPSSYEQYF TGCGCCAGCAGTCCAACTAGCGGGGGCCCTAGCTCCTACGAGCAGTACTTC TRBJ2-7 . TRBV4-1 TRBD2
CASSLGQPETQYF TGCGCCAGCAGCTTGGGACAACCAGAGACCCAGTACTTC TRBJ2-5 . TRBV5-1 .
CASSQVRTSNGYTF TGTGCCAGCAGCCAAGTCAGGACATCGAATGGCTACACCTTC TRBJ1-2 . TRBV7-2 .
CASSAGQGAYEQYF TGTGCCAGCAGCGCCGGACAGGGAGCCTACGAGCAGTACTTC TRBJ2-7 once TRBV11-2 TRBD1
CASSDRLAGGPDIQYF TGTGCCAGCAGTGACCGACTAGCGGGGGGGCCGGACATTCAGTACTTC TRBJ2-4 once TRBV6-4 TRBD2
CASSLPGQGPETQYF TGTGCCAGCAGCTTACCGGGACAGGGGCCGGAGACCCAGTACTTC TRBJ2-5 . TRBV5-4 TRBD1
CASSLQRSSNGYTF TGTGCCAGCAGTTTACAAAGGAGCAGTAATGGCTACACCTTC TRBJ1-2 . TRBV27 .
CASSVGGGAKNIQYF TGTGCCAGCAGTGTGGGCGGGGGGGCCAAAAACATTCAGTACTTC TRBJ2-4 . TRBV25-1 TRBD2
CASSIPSSSGGPFTGELFF TGTGCCAGTAGTATTCCGTCTTCTAGCGGGGGACCCTTCACCGGGGAGCTGTTTTTT TRBJ2-2 . TRBV19 TRBD2
CASSYDRGGGEKLFF TGTGCCAGCAGCTATGACAGGGGAGGGGGGGAAAAACTGTTTTTT TRBJ1-4 . TRBV6-1 TRBD1
CASRSGNYGYTF TGCGCCAGCAGGAGCGGGAACTATGGCTACACCTTC TRBJ1-2 . TRBV5-1 .